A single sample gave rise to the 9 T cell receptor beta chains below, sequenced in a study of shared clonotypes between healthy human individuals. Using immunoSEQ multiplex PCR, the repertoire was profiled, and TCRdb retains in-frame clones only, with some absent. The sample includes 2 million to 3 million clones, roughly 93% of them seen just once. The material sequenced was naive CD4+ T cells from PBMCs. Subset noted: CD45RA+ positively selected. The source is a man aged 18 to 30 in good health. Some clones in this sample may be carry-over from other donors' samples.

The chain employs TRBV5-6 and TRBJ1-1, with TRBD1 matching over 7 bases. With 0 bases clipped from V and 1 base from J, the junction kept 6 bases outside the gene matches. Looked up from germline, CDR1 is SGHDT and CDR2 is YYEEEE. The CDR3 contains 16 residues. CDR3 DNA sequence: TGTGCCAGCAGCTTGGGGGGTGGGACAGAGAACACTGAAGCTTTCTTT. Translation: CASSLGGGTENTEAFF.

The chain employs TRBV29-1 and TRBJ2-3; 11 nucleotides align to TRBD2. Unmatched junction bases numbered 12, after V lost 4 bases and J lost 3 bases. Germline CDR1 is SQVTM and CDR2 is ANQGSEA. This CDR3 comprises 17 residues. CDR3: CSVGWLSLAGGTDTQYF. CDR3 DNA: TGCAGCGTTGGGTGGTTGAGTCTAGCGGGAGGTACAGATACGCAGTATTTT.

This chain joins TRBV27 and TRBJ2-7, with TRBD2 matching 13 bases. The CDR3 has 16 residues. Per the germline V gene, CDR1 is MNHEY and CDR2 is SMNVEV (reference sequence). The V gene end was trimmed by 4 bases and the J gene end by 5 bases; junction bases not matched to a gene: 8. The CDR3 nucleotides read TGTGCCAGCAGTTCGGGACTAGCGGGGCCCCATCACGAGCAGTACTTC. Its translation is CASSSGLAGPHHEQYF.

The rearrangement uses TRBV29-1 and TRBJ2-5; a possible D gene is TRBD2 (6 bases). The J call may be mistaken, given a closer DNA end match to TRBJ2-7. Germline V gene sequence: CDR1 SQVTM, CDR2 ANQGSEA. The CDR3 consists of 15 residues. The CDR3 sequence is CSVEGWGEHSYEQYF. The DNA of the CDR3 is TGCAGCGTTGAAGGTTGGGGGGAGCATTCCTACGAGCAGTACTTC.

CDR3 loop: CASLTSGGGTGELFF. The CDR3 nucleotides read TGTGCCAGTTTGACTAGCGGAGGAGGGACCGGGGAGCTGTTTTTT. This sequence joins TRBV19 and TRBJ2-2, with 9 positions matching TRBD2. CDR1 LNHDA and CDR2 SQIVND come from the germline V gene (reference sequence). There are 15 residues in the CDR3. With 8 bases clipped from V and 5 bases from J, the junction kept 9 bases outside the gene matches.

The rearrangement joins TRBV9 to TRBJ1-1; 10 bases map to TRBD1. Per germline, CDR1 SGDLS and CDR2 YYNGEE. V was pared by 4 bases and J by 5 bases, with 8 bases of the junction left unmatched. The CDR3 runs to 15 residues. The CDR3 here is CASSPRAGQGTEAFF. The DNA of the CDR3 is TGTGCCAGCAGCCCCCGCGCGGGACAGGGGACTGAAGCTTTCTTT.

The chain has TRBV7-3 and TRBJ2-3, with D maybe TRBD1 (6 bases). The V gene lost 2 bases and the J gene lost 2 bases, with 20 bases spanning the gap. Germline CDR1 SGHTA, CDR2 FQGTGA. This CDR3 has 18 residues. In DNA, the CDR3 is TGTGCCAGCAGCTTAGGCACTCGGGACATAACATTCACAGATACGCAGTATTTT. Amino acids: CASSLGTRDITFTDTQYF.

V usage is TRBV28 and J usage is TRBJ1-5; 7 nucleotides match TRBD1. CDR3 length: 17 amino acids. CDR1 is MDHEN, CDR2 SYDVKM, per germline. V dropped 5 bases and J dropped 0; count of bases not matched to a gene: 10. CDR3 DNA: TGTGCCAGCAGTCTCAGCCCCAACAGGGGTAGCAATCAGCCCCAGCATTTT. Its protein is CASSLSPNRGSNQPQHF. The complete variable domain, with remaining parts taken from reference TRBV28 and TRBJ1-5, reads DVKVTQSSRYLVKRTGEKVFLECVQDMDHENMFWYRQDPGLGLRLIYFSYDVKMKEKGDIPEGYSVSREKKERFSLILESASTNQTSMYLCASSLSPNRGSNQPQHFGDGTRLSIL.

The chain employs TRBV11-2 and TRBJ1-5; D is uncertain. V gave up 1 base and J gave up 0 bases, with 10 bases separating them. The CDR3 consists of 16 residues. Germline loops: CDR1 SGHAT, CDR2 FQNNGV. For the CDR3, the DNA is TGTGCCAGCAGCTTAGCGGCGGGTAGTAGCAATCAGCCCCAGCATTTT. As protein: CASSLAAGSSNQPQHF.